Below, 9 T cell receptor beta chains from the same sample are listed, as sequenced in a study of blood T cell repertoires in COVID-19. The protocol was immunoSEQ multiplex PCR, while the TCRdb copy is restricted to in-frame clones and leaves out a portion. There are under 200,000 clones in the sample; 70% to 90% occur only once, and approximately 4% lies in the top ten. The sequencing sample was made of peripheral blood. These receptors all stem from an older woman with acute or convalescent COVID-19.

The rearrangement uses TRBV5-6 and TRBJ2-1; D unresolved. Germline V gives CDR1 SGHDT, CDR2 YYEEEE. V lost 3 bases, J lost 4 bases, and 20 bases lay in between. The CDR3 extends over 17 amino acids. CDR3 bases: TGTGCCAGCAGCTCGAAACTCAACGAGATACCATACAATGAGCAGTTCTTC. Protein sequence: CASSSKLNEIPYNEQFF. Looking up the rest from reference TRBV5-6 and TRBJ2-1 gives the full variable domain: DAGVTQSPTHLIKTRGQQVTLRCSPKSGHDTVSWYQQALGQGPQFIFQYYEEEERQRGNFPDRFSGHQFPNYSSELNVNALLLGDSALYLCASSSKLNEIPYNEQFFGPGTRLTVL.

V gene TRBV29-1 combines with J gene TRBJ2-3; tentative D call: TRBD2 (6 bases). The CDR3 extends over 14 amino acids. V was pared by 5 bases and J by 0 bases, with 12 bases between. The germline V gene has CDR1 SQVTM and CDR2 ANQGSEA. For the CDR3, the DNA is TGCAGCGTTATCACGACTAGTAGCACAGATACGCAGTATTTT. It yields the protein CSVITTSSTDTQYF.

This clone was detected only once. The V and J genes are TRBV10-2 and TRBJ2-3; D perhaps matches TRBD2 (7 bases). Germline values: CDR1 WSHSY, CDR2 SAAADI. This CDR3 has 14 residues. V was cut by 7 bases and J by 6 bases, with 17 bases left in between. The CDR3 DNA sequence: TGCGCCAGCACGAGGGGGGGCTTCTTTGATACGCAGTATTTT. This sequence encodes CASTRGGFFDTQYF.

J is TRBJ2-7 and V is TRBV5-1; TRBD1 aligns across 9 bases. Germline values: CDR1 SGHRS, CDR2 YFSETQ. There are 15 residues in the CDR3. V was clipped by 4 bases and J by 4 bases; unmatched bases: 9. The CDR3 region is CASSPDRGSVYEQYF. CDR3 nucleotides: TGCGCCAGCAGCCCGGACAGGGGCTCGGTATACGAGCAGTACTTC.

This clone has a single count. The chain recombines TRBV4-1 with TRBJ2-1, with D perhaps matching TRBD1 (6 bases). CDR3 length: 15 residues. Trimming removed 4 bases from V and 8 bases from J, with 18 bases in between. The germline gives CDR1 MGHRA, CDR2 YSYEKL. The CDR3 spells CASSREGQGLYEQFF. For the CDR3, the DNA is TGCGCCAGCAGCCGGGAAGGGCAGGGGTTGTATGAGCAGTTCTTC.

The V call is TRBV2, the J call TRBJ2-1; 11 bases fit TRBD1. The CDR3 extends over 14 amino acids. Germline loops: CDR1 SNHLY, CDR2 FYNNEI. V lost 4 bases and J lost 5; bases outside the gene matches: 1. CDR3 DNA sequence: TGTGCCAGCAGTGGGGACAGGGGGAACAATGAGCAGTTCTTC. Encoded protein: CASSGDRGNNEQFF.

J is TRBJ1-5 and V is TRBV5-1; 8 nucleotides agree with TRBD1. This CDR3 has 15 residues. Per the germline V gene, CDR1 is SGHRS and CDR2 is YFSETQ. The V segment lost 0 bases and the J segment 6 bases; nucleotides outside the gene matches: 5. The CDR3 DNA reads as TGCGCCAGCAGCTTGGAGGCAGGGGGCGGTCAGCCCCAGCATTTT. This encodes CASSLEAGGGQPQHF.

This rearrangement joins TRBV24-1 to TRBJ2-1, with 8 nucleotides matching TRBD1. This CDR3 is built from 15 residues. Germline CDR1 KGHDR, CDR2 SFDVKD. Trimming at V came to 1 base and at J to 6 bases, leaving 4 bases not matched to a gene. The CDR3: CATSDFGQGPNEQFF. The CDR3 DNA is TGTGCCACCAGTGATTTTGGACAGGGCCCCAATGAGCAGTTCTTC.

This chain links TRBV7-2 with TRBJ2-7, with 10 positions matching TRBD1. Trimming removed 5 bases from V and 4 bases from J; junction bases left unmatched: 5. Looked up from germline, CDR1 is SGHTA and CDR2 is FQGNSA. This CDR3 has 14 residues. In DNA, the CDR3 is TGTGCCAGCAGCAAGACAGGGGGCGCGTACGAGCAGTACTTC. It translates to CASSKTGGAYEQYF. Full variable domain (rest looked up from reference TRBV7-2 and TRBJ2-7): GAGVSQSPSNKVTEKGKDVELRCDPISGHTALYWYRQSLGQGLEFLIYFQGNSAPDKSGLPSDRFSAERTGGSVSTLTIQRTQQEDSAVYLCASSKTGGAYEQYFGPGTRLTVT.